A selection of T cell receptor beta chains follows, all from one sample in a study of T cell changes during pregnancy in multiple sclerosis. Generated by immunoSEQ multiplex PCR, the TCRdb table keeps only in-frame clones and is missing some. This table holds 75,000 to 90,000 clones, 85% to 95% found once. The input for sequencing was CD4+ T cells from peripheral blood mononuclear cells, taken before pregnancy. The receptors were sampled from a female donor with multiple sclerosis, enrolled in a pregnancy study. The CDR3 runs from the conserved cysteine through the conserved F or W. D genes are given only for firm matches. Clone size is not always given. Where it is, it says once, few, many or a class for expanded clones.

J,size,D,V,DNA,CDR3
TRBJ1-5,.,.,TRBV4-2,TGTGCCAGCAGCCAGGCCTCGCGGGGGGATAGCAATCAGCCCCAGCATTTT,CASSQASRGDSNQPQHF
TRBJ1-2,.,.,TRBV5-4,TGTGCCAGCACCCTGGACACCTACTCCGTCGGCTACACCTTC,CASTLDTYSVGYTF
TRBJ2-2,few,.,TRBV28,TGTGCCAGCAAACCTCAGGGGAACACCGGGGAGCTGTTTTTT,CASKPQGNTGELFF
TRBJ1-1,.,.,TRBV7-9,TGTGCCAGCAGCCCCAGCTTTGAGGCCAGCGTAGCTTTCTTT,CASSPSFEASVAFF
TRBJ2-5,.,.,TRBV4-2,TGTGCCAGCAGCCAAGTCATGGACAGAAGGGAGACCCAGTACTTC,CASSQVMDRRETQYF
TRBJ2-1,few,TRBD2,TRBV5-1,TGCGCCAGCAGCTTGAGGGAGCGGGGGGGCCGGGGTGAGCAGTTCTTC,CASSLRERGGRGEQFF
TRBJ1-5,.,TRBD1,TRBV28,TGTGCCAGCAGCTCACTGGACAGGGTTCATCAGCCCCAGCATTTT,CASSSLDRVHQPQHF
TRBJ2-4,.,TRBD2,TRBV6-6,TGTGCCAGCAGGGAGCGGGACCAAGCCAAAAACATTCAGTACTTC,CASRERDQAKNIQYF
TRBJ1-3,.,.,TRBV6-5,TGTGCCAGCAGTTACTCGAGGGTTTTTGGAAACACCATATATTTT,CASSYSRVFGNTIYF
TRBJ1-6,.,.,TRBV7-2,TGTGCCAGCAGCTTAGGGGGCGGCCATAATTCACCCCTCCACTTT,CASSLGGGHNSPLHF
TRBJ2-7,.,TRBD1,TRBV6-6,TGTGCCAGCAGTACCTCCCCGGGACAGGGAGGTCTTAGTCAGTACTTC,CASSTSPGQGGLSQYF
TRBJ1-2,.,TRBD1,TRBV10-3,TGTGCCATCAGTACTCCGGGACAGACTAACTATGGCTACACCTTC,CAISTPGQTNYGYTF
TRBJ2-1,.,.,TRBV18,TGTGCCAGCTCACCACTCCCCACGGCGGGGACCACTAATGAGCAGTTCTTC,CASSPLPTAGTTNEQFF
TRBJ1-1,.,.,TRBV4-2,TGTGCCAGCAGCCGGGGAGAAGTGAACACTGAAGCTTTCTTT,CASSRGEVNTEAFF
TRBJ2-5,.,TRBD2,TRBV10-2,TGCGCCAGTGCCCCGTCGGGAGGCTTGGAGACCCAGTACTTC,CASAPSGGLETQYF
TRBJ2-5,.,TRBD2,TRBV5-1,TGCGCCAGCAGCTTGAGGACTAGCGGGAGGGTAGAGACCCAGTACTTC,CASSLRTSGRVETQYF
TRBJ2-1,.,.,TRBV5-1,TGCGCCAGCAGCCTTAGCCTCAACAATGAGCAGTTCTTC,CASSLSLNNEQFF
TRBJ2-1,.,.,TRBV5-1,TGCGCCAGCAGACAAAGCGGACGGACCTACAATGAGCAGTTCTTC,CASRQSGRTYNEQFF
TRBJ2-3,.,.,TRBV19,TGTGCCAGTAGTAGTACGGGAGATACGCAGTATTTT,CASSSTGDTQYF
TRBJ2-7,.,.,TRBV5-6,TGTGCCAGCAGCAACAGGGTTGGCTACGAGCAGTACTTC,CASSNRVGYEQYF
TRBJ1-2,once,.,TRBV2,TGTGCCAGCAGTGGTAGCAGGGATTATGGCTACACCTTC,CASSGSRDYGYTF
TRBJ2-2,.,TRBD2,TRBV7-2,TGTGCCAGCAGCTTCGGACGGGGGGAAAACACCGGGGAGCTGTTTTTT,CASSFGRGENTGELFF
TRBJ2-3,.,.,TRBV2,TGTGCCAGCAGGGCGGGAGATACGCAGTATTTT,CASRAGDTQYF
TRBJ2-2,few,.,TRBV4-1,TGCGCCAGCAGTCCGGGGGCCGGGGAGCTGTTTTTT,CASSPGAGELFF
TRBJ1-5,.,.,TRBV7-2,TGTGCCAGCAGCTTCTCCCTCAATCAGCCCCAGCATTTT,CASSFSLNQPQHF
TRBJ2-6,.,TRBD2,TRBV30,TGTGCCGAAAGCAGGGAGGGAAGCTCTGGGGCCAACGTCCTGACTTTC,CAESREGSSGANVLTF
TRBJ1-3,.,.,TRBV18,TGTGCCAGCTCACCACTACTCACGGGGGGCAGTGGAAACACCATATATTTT,CASSPLLTGGSGNTIYF
TRBJ2-5,.,.,TRBV19,TGTGCCAGTAGCTATCCAGGGCACGAGACCCAGTACTTC,CASSYPGHETQYF
TRBJ2-2,.,TRBD1,TRBV4-1,TGCGCCAGCAGCCAAGAGACAGGGCTTAACACCGGGGAGCTGTTTTTT,CASSQETGLNTGELFF
TRBJ2-7,once,TRBD2,TRBV27,TGTGCCAGCAGTTTGTCGGGACTAGCGGGAGAGAGGGAGCAGTACTTC,CASSLSGLAGEREQYF
TRBJ1-6,.,TRBD1,TRBV7-2,TGTGCCAGCAGCAAAGACAGGGTATATAATTCACCCCTCCACTTT,CASSKDRVYNSPLHF
TRBJ1-5,.,TRBD1,TRBV5-6,TGTGCCAGCAGCTCCCGGCGGACAGGGCTACAGCCCCAGCATTTT,CASSSRRTGLQPQHF
TRBJ2-3,.,TRBD2,TRBV19,TGTGCCAGTAGTAATCCCCGGACTAGCGGGAGCACAGATACGCAGTATTTT,CASSNPRTSGSTDTQYF
TRBJ1-5,.,.,TRBV6-1,TGTGCCAGCCTGGAGGGCGCGGCACAGCCCCAGCATTTT,CASLEGAAQPQHF
TRBJ2-1,.,TRBD2,TRBV7-9,TGTGCCAGCAGCTTACTTAGCGGGAGGGCAAACAATGAGCAGTTCTTC,CASSLLSGRANNEQFF
TRBJ1-5,.,.,TRBV19,TGTGCCAGTAGTATAGGCGGGGTAGGGGAGCCCCAGCATTTT,CASSIGGVGEPQHF
TRBJ1-5,few,.,TRBV4-2,TGTGCCAGCAGCCAAGATTTGCCAGGGAATCAGCCCCAGCATTTT,CASSQDLPGNQPQHF
TRBJ2-1,.,TRBD2,TRBV5-1,TGCGCCAGCAGCACCCTGCCGGGACTAGCGGGCACTGAGCAGTTCTTC,CASSTLPGLAGTEQFF
TRBJ1-2,.,TRBD1,TRBV27,TGTGCCAGCAGCCCTAATGGACAGGGGTATGGCTACACCTTC,CASSPNGQGYGYTF
TRBJ2-3,.,.,TRBV9,TGTGCCAGCAGCCCTCTACAGGGTACCCGGGCTTCAGATACGCAGTATTTT,CASSPLQGTRASDTQYF
TRBJ2-5,once,TRBD1,TRBV18,TGTGCCAGCTCCCTAAGACAGGGAGAGGAGACCCAGTACTTC,CASSLRQGEETQYF
TRBJ2-2,.,TRBD2,TRBV2,TGTGCCAGCAGCAGCGGGACTTACAACACCGGGGAGCTGTTTTTT,CASSSGTYNTGELFF
TRBJ1-2,.,.,TRBV11-2,TGTGCCAGCAGCCTCGGACGAGAGGGCTATGGCTACACCTTC,CASSLGREGYGYTF
TRBJ2-3,.,TRBD2,TRBV7-2,TGTGCCAGCAGCTTAGTGGCAGCGGGAGTGGATACGCAGTATTTT,CASSLVAAGVDTQYF
TRBJ1-1,few,.,TRBV9,TGTGCCAGCAGCGTAGGTGCGGCGGCGGGGAGGGCTGAAGCTTTCTTT,CASSVGAAAGRAEAFF
TRBJ2-4,.,TRBD1,TRBV11-2,TGTGCCAGCAGCCCGGGACAGCTAGCCAAAAACATTCAGTACTTC,CASSPGQLAKNIQYF
TRBJ2-3,.,TRBD1,TRBV7-2,TGTGCCAGCAGCTTTGACAGGGGCACAGATACGCAGTATTTT,CASSFDRGTDTQYF
TRBJ1-1,.,.,TRBV4-1,TGCGCCAGCAGCCGTGGGAGCAGGGGAACTGAAGCTTTCTTT,CASSRGSRGTEAFF
TRBJ2-7,.,.,TRBV28,TGTGCCAGCAGTGGGAGAGAGCACGGGTTTTACGAGCAGTACTTC,CASSGREHGFYEQYF
TRBJ1-4,.,TRBD1,TRBV15,TGTGCCACCAGTGGGGGTCTTGGACAGGGGAATGAAAAACTGTTTTTT,CATSGGLGQGNEKLFF
TRBJ2-6,.,TRBD1,TRBV4-1,TGCGCCAGCAGCCAATTACAGGGGCAAGGGGCCAACGTCCTGACTTTC,CASSQLQGQGANVLTF
TRBJ2-1,.,.,TRBV7-2,TGTGCCAGCAGCCAGGAGGGGACCTCGCAGTTCTTC,CASSQEGTSQFF
TRBJ2-3,.,.,TRBV9,TGTGCCAGCAGCACGATCCGGTCGATGGGGCGGACAAGCACAGATACGCAGTATTTT,CASSTIRSMGRTSTDTQYF
TRBJ1-1,.,TRBD1,TRBV5-1,TGCGCCAGCAGCTTGGATGGGGACAGGGTGAACACTGAAGCTTTCTTT,CASSLDGDRVNTEAFF
TRBJ2-5,.,.,TRBV7-3,TGTGCCAGCAGCTTAATGGGAGCGGTACAAGAGACCCAGTACTTC,CASSLMGAVQETQYF
TRBJ2-7,.,.,TRBV30,TGTGCCTGGATTGGCAGTTCCTACGAGCAGTACTTC,CAWIGSSYEQYF
TRBJ1-6,.,TRBD1,TRBV9,TGTGCCAGCAGCCCATACAGGGGGCCGGATTCACCCCTCCACTTT,CASSPYRGPDSPLHF
TRBJ2-1,.,.,TRBV20-1,TGCAGTGCTAGAGATCCCACAGAGCAGTTCTTC,CSARDPTEQFF
TRBJ1-1,.,.,TRBV2,TGTGCCAGCGTTACGCTCCGAGGACATAACACTGAAGCTTTCTTT,CASVTLRGHNTEAFF
TRBJ2-7,.,.,TRBV10-3,TGTGCCATCAGCCCCCCTGGCAGGGCTGGTAACGAGCAGTACTTC,CAISPPGRAGNEQYF